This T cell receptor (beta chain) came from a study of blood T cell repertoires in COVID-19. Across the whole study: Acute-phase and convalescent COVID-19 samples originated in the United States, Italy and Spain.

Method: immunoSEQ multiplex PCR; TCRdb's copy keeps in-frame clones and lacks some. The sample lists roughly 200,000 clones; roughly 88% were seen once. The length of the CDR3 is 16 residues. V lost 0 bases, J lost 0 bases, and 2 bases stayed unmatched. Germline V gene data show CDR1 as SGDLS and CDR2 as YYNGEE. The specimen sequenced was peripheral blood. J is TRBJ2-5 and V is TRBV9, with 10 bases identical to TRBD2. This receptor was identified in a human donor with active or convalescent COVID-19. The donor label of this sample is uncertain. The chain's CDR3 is CASSVGLAGDQETQYF. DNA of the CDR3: TGTGCCAGCAGCGTAGGTCTAGCGGGGGACCAAGAGACCCAGTACTTC. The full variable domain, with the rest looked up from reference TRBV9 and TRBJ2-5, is DSGVTQTPKHLITATGQRVTLRCSPRSGDLSVYWYQQSLDQGLQFLIQYYNGEERAKGNILERFSAQQFPDLHSELNLSSLELGDSALYFCASSVGLAGDQETQYFGPGTRLLVL.